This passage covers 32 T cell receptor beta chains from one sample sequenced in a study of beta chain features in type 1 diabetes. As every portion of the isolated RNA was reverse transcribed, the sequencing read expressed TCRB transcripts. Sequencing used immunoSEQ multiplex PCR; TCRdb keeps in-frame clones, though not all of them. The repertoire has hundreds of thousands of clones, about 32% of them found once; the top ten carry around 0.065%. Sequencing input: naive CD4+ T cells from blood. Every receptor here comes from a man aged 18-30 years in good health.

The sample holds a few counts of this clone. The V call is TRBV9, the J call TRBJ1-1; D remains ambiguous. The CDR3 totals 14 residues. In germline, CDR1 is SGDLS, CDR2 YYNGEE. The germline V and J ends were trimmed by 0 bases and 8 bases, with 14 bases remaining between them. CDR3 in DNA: TGTGCCAGCAGCGTAGGGGCGGGTCTTCCAGAAGCTTTCTTT. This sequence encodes CASSVGAGLPEAFF.

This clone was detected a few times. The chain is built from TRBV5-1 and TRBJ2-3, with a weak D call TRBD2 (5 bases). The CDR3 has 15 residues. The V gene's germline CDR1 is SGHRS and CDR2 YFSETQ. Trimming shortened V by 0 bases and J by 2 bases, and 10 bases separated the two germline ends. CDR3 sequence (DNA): TGCGCCAGCAGCTTGGCGGCTAGCCACACAGATACGCAGTATTTT. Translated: CASSLAASHTDTQYF.

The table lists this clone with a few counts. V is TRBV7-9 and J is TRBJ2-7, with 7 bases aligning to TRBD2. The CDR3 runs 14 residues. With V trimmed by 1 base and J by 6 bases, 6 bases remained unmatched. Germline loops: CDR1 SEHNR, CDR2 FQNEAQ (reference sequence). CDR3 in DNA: TGTGCCAGCAGCTTAGTACGGGAGGAGGCCGAGCAGTACTTC. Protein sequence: CASSLVREEAEQYF.

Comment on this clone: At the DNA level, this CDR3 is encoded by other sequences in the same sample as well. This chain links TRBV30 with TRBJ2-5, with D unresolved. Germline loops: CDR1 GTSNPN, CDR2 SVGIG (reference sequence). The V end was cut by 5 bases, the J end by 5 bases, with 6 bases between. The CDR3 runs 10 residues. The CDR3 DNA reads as TGTGCCTGGGCCCGGGAGACCCAGTACTTC. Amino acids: CAWARETQYF.

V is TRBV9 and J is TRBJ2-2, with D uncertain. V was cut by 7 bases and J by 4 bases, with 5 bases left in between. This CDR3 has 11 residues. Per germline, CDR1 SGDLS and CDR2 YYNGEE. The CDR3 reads CASGLTGELFF. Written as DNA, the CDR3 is TGTGCCAGCGGCCTCACCGGGGAGCTGTTTTTT. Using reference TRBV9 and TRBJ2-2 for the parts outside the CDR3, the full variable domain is DSGVTQTPKHLITATGQRVTLRCSPRSGDLSVYWYQQSLDQGLQFLIQYYNGEERAKGNILERFSAQQFPDLHSELNLSSLELGDSALYFCASGLTGELFFGEGSRLTVL.

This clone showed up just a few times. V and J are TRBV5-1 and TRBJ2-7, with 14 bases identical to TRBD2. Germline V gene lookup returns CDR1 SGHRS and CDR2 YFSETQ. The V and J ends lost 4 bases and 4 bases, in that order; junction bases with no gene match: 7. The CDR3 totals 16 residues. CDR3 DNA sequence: TGCGCCAGCAGCGCGGGACTAGCGGGAGCGAGGTACGAGCAGTACTTC. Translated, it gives CASSAGLAGARYEQYF. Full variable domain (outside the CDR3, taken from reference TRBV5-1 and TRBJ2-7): KAGVTQTPRYLIKTRGQQVTLSCSPISGHRSVSWYQQTPGQGLQFLFEYFSETQRNKGNFPGRFSGRQFSNSRSEMNVSTLELGDSALYLCASSAGLAGARYEQYFGPGTRLTVT.

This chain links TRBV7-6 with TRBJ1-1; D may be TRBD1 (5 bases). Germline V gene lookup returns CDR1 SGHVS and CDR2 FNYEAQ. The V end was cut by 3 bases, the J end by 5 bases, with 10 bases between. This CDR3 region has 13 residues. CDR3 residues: CASSFDRRTEAFF. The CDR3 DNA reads TGTGCCAGCAGCTTTGACAGAAGGACTGAAGCTTTCTTT.

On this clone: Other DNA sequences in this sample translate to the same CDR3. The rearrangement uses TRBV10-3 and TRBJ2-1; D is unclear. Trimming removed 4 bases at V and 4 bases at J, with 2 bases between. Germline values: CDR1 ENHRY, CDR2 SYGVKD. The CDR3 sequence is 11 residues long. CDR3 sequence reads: CAISGYNEQFF. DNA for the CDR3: TGTGCCATCAGTGGTTACAATGAGCAGTTCTTC.

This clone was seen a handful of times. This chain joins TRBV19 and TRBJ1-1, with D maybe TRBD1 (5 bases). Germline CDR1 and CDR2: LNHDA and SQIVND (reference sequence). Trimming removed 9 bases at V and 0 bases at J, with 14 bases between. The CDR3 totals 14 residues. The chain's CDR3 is CASRRTGLNTEAFF. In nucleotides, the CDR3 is TGTGCCAGCCGCCGAACAGGCTTGAACACTGAAGCTTTCTTT.

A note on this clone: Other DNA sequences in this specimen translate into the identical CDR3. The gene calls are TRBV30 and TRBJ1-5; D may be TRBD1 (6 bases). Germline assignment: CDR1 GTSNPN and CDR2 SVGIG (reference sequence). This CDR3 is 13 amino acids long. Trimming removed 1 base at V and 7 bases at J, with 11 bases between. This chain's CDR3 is CAWSGQGNQPQHF. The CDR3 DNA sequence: TGTGCCTGGAGTGGGCAGGGGAACCAGCCCCAGCATTTT.

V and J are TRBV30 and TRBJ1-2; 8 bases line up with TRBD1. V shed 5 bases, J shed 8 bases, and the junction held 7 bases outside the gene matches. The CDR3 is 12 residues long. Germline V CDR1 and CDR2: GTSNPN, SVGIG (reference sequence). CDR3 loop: CAWERTGLGYTF. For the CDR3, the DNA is TGTGCCTGGGAAAGGACAGGGTTGGGCTACACCTTC.

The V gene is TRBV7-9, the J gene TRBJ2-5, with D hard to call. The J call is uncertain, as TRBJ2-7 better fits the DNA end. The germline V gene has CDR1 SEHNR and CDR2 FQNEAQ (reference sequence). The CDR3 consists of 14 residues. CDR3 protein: CASSLGGSTYEQYF. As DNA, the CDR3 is TGTGCCAGCAGCTTGGGCGGAAGTACCTACGAGCAGTACTTC.

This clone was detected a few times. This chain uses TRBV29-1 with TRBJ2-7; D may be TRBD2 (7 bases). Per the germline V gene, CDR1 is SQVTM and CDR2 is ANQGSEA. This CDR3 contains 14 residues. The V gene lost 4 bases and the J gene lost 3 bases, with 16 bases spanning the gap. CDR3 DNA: TGCAGCGTTGCTTTGGGGGGGCTGAACTACGAGCAGTACTTC. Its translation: CSVALGGLNYEQYF.

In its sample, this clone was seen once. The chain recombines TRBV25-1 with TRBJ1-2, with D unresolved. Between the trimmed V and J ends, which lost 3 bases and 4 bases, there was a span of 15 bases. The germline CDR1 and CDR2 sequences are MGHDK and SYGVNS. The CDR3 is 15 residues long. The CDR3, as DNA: TGTGCCAGCAGTGACACTTCGGCCTTTGTCTATGGCTACACCTTC. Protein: CASSDTSAFVYGYTF.

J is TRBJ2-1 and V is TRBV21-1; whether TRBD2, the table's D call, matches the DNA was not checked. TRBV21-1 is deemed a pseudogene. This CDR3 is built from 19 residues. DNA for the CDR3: TGTGCCAGCAGCAAAAGGGAGGGACCAGCGGAGCCATCCTACAATGAGCAGTTCTTC. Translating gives CASSKREGPAEPSYNEQFF.

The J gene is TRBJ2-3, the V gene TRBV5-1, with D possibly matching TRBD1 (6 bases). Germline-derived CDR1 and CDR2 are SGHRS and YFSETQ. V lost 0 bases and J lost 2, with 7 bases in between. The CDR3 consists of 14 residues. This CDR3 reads CASSLVGATDTQYF. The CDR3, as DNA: TGCGCCAGCAGCTTGGTGGGGGCCACAGATACGCAGTATTTT.

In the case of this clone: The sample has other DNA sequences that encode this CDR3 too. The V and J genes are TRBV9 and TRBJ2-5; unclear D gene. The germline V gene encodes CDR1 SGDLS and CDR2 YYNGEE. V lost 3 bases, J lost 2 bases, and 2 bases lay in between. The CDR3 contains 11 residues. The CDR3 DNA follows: TGTGCCAGCAGCGCGCAAGAGACCCAGTACTTC. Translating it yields CASSAQETQYF.

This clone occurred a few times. The chain's CDR3 is CASSLVGTGGYTEAFF. DNA of the CDR3: TGTGCCAGCAGCTTAGTTGGGACAGGGGGGTACACTGAAGCTTTCTTT. This rearrangement joins TRBV7-2 to TRBJ1-1, with 11 bases fitting TRBD1. Germline CDR1 is SGHTA and CDR2 is FQGNSA. The length of the CDR3 is 16 residues. Trimming cost V 1 base and J 3 bases; bases outside gene matches: 4.

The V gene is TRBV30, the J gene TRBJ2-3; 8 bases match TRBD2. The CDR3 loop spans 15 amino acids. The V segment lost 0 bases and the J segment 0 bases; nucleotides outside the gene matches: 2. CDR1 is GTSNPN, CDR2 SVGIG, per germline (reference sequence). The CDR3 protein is CAWSVGGGSTDTQYF. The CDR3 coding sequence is TGTGCCTGGAGTGTTGGCGGGGGGAGCACAGATACGCAGTATTTT. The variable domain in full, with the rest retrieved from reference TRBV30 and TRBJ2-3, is SQTIHQWPATLVQPVGSPLSLECTVEGTSNPNLYWYRQAAGRGLQLLFYSVGIGQISSEVPQNLSASRPQDRQFILSSKKLLLSDSGFYLCAWSVGGGSTDTQYFGPGTRLTVL.

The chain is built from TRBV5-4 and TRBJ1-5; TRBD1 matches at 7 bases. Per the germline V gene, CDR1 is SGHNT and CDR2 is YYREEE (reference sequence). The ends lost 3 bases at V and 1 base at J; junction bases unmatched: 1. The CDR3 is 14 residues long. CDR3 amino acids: CASSSGQSNQPQHF. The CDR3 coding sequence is TGTGCCAGCAGCTCGGGACAGAGCAATCAGCCCCAGCATTTT.

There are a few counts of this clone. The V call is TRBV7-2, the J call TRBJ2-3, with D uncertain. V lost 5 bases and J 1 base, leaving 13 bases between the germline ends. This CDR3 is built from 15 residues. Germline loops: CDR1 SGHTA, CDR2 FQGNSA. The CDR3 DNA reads TGTGCCAGCAGCACCCGTCGTGGGGGCACAGATACGCAGTATTTT. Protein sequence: CASSTRRGGTDTQYF.

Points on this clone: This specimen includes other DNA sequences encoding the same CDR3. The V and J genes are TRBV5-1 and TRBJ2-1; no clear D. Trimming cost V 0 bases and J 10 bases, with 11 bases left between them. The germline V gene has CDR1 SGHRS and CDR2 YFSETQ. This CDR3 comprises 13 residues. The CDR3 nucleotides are TGCGCCAGCAGCTTGGTTTGGGTAGACGAGCAGTTCTTC. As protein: CASSLVWVDEQFF. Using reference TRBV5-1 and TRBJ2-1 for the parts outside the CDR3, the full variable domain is KAGVTQTPRYLIKTRGQQVTLSCSPISGHRSVSWYQQTPGQGLQFLFEYFSETQRNKGNFPGRFSGRQFSNSRSEMNVSTLELGDSALYLCASSLVWVDEQFFGPGTRLTVL.

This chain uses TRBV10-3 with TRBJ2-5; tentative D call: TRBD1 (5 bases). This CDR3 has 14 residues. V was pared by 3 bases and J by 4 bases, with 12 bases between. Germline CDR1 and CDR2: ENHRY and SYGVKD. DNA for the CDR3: TGTGCCATCAGTGACTGGACACTCGGAGAGACCCAGTACTTC. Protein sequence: CAISDWTLGETQYF.

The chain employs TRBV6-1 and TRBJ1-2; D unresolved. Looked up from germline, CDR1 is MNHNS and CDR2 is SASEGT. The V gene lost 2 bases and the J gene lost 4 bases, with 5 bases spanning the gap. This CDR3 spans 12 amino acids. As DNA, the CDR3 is TGTGCCAGCAGTGAACGGGCCTATGGCTACACCTTC. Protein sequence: CASSERAYGYTF.

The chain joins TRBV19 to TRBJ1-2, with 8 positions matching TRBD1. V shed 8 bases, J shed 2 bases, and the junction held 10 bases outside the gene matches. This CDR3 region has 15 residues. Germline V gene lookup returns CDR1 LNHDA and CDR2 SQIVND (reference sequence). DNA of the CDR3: TGTGCCAGTGCTGGACAGGGACTATTAAACTATGGCTACACCTTC. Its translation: CASAGQGLLNYGYTF.

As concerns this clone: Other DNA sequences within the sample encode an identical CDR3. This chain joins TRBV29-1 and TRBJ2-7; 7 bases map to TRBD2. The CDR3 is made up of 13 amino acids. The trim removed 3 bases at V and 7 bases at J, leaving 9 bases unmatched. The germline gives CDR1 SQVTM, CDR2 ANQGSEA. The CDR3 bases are TGCAGCGTTGATAGCGGGCAGGGAGAAGAGCAGTACTTC. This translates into CSVDSGQGEEQYF.

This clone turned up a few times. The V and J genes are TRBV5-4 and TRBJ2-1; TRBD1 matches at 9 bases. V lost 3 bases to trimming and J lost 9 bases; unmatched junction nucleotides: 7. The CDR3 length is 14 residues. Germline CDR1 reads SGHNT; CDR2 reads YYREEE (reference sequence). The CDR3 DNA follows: TGTGCCAGCAGCTCACTGACAGGGGGAGGTGAGCAGTTCTTC. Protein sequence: CASSSLTGGGEQFF.

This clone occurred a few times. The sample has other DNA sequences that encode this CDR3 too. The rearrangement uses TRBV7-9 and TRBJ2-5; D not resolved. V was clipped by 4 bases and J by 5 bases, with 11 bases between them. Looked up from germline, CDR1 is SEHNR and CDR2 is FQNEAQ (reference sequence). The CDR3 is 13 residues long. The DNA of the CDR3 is TGTGCCAGCAGCTCCTTGGCACGGGAGACCCAGTACTTC. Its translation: CASSSLARETQYF.

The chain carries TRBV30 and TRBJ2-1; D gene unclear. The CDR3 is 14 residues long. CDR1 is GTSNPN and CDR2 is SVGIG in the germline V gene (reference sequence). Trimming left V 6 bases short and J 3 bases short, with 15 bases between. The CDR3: CACRTRLGYNEQFF. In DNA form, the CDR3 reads TGTGCCTGCCGCACAAGGTTGGGCTACAATGAGCAGTTCTTC.

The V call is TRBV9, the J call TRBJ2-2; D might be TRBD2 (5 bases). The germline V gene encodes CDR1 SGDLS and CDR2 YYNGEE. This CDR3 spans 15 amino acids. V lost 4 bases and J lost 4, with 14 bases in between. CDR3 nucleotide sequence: TGTGCCAGCAGCATAACTAGTCAGCTCACCGGGGAGCTGTTTTTT. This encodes CASSITSQLTGELFF.

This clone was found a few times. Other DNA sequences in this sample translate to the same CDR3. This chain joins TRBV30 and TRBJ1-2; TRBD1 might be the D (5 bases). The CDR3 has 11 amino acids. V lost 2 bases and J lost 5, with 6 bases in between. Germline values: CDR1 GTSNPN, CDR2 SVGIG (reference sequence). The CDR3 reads CAWSRGYGYTF. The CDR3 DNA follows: TGTGCCTGGAGTAGGGGATATGGCTACACCTTC.

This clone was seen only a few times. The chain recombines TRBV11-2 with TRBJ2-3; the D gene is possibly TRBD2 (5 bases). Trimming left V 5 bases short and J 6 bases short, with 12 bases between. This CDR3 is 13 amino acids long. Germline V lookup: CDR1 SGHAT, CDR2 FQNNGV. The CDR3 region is CASSAAGGDTQYF. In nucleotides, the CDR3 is TGTGCCAGCAGCGCTGCTGGAGGCGATACGCAGTATTTT.